This is a list of T cell receptor beta chains from one sample in a study of early T cells in non-severe SARS-CoV-2 infection. A single record per CDR3 protein comes from TCRdb applying MiXCR to the 5' RACE reads. The data show 98,000 or so distinct CDR3 sequences, around an eighth seen once. The sequencing sample was made of whole blood. The source is an adult who was a healthcare worker with PCR-confirmed SARS-CoV-2 infection or an uninfected control (not recorded which). The CDR3 runs from the conserved cysteine through the conserved F or W. D genes are given only for firm matches. The size of a clone is reported for some rows only, either as once, few or many, or as a class for expanded clones.

V gene: TRBV12-3/TRBV12-4
D gene: -
J gene: TRBJ1-2
clone size: many
CDR3 protein: CASSLGTALYGYTF
CDR3 DNA: TGTGCCAGCAGTCTCGGGACCGCTTTGTATGGCTACACCTTC

V gene: TRBV30
D gene: -
J gene: TRBJ2-7
clone size: -
CDR3 protein: CAWSTLLDRSVFYEQYF
CDR3 DNA: TGTGCCTGGAGTACCCTCTTGGACCGCTCTGTGTTCTACGAGCAGTACTTC

V gene: TRBV20-1
D gene: -
J gene: TRBJ2-7
clone size: many
CDR3 protein: CSARDPGRVAYEQYF
CDR3 DNA: TGCAGTGCTAGAGATCCTGGACGGGTCGCCTACGAGCAGTACTTC

V gene: TRBV6-2/TRBV6-3
D gene: -
J gene: TRBJ2-2
clone size: many
CDR3 protein: CASSQGGELFF
CDR3 DNA: TGTGCCAGCAGCCAGGGCGGGGAGCTGTTTTTT

V gene: TRBV29-1
D gene: -
J gene: TRBJ1-1
clone size: many
CDR3 protein: CSAVPGQLNTEAFF
CDR3 DNA: TGCAGCGCCGTACCTGGACAGCTGAACACTGAAGCTTTCTTT

V gene: TRBV6-5
D gene: TRBD1
J gene: TRBJ2-1
clone size: many
CDR3 protein: CASSYTRGLPYNEQFF
CDR3 DNA: TGTGCCAGCAGTTACACCAGGGGGCTCCCCTACAATGAGCAGTTCTTC

V gene: TRBV10-3
D gene: -
J gene: TRBJ1-5
clone size: many
CDR3 protein: CAISADGREQPQHF
CDR3 DNA: TGTGCCATCAGTGCCGACGGGCGAGAGCAGCCCCAGCATTTT

V gene: TRBV12-3/TRBV12-4
D gene: -
J gene: TRBJ2-2
clone size: -
CDR3 protein: CASNRLWQTNTGELFF
CDR3 DNA: TGTGCCAGCAACCGCCTCTGGCAAACAAACACCGGGGAGCTGTTTTTT

V gene: TRBV6-5
D gene: -
J gene: TRBJ1-1
clone size: -
CDR3 protein: CATTRGTEAFF
CDR3 DNA: TGTGCCACCACCAGGGGAACTGAAGCTTTCTTT

V gene: TRBV21-1
D gene: -
J gene: TRBJ2-1
clone size: few
CDR3 protein: CASSPFDGEQFF
CDR3 DNA: TGTGCCAGCAGCCCCTTTGATGGGGAGCAGTTCTTC

V gene: TRBV20-1
D gene: TRBD2
J gene: TRBJ2-1
clone size: -
CDR3 protein: CSARDGGGRASYNEQFF
CDR3 DNA: TGCAGTGCTAGAGATGGTGGAGGGAGGGCTTCCTACAATGAGCAGTTCTTC

V gene: TRBV7-9
D gene: -
J gene: TRBJ2-7
clone size: few
CDR3 protein: CASSLLGDEQYF
CDR3 DNA: TGTGCCAGCAGCTTACTAGGAGACGAGCAGTACTTC

V gene: TRBV5-1
D gene: -
J gene: TRBJ2-6
clone size: -
CDR3 protein: CASSFQGIRSGANVLTF
CDR3 DNA: TGCGCCAGCAGCTTTCAGGGTATAAGGTCTGGGGCCAACGTCCTGACTTTC

V gene: TRBV6-1
D gene: -
J gene: TRBJ2-2
clone size: -
CDR3 protein: CASSETRRYTGELFF
CDR3 DNA: TGTGCCAGCAGTGAAACCCGACGGTACACCGGGGAGCTGTTTTTT

V gene: TRBV2
D gene: -
J gene: TRBJ1-5
clone size: few
CDR3 protein: CASSEELNQPQHF
CDR3 DNA: TGTGCCAGCAGTGAGGAATTAAATCAGCCCCAGCATTTT

V gene: TRBV5-1
D gene: -
J gene: TRBJ2-7
clone size: many
CDR3 protein: CASSLTGYEQYF
CDR3 DNA: TGCGCCAGCAGCTTGACAGGGTACGAGCAGTACTTC

V gene: TRBV6-1
D gene: TRBD1
J gene: TRBJ1-5
clone size: many
CDR3 protein: CASSAGQGPFQPQHF
CDR3 DNA: TGTGCCAGCAGTGCGGGACAGGGCCCCTTTCAGCCCCAGCATTTT

V gene: TRBV28
D gene: -
J gene: TRBJ1-5
clone size: -
CDR3 protein: CASSLGRQPQHF
CDR3 DNA: TGTGCCAGCAGTTTAGGTAGGCAGCCCCAGCATTTT

V gene: TRBV2
D gene: -
J gene: TRBJ2-1
clone size: few
CDR3 protein: CARGVGARSVGEQFF
CDR3 DNA: TGTGCCAGGGGGGTTGGGGCAAGGAGTGTGGGTGAGCAGTTCTTC

V gene: TRBV10-2
D gene: -
J gene: TRBJ2-7
clone size: -
CDR3 protein: CASKDGSYEQYF
CDR3 DNA: TGCGCCAGCAAGGACGGGTCCTACGAGCAGTACTTC

V gene: TRBV11-3
D gene: TRBD2
J gene: TRBJ2-2
clone size: many
CDR3 protein: CASSSEGRLAGFAGELFF
CDR3 DNA: TGTGCCAGCAGCTCAGAAGGTCGTCTAGCGGGGTTTGCCGGGGAGCTGTTTTTT

V gene: TRBV6-1
D gene: -
J gene: TRBJ2-3
clone size: -
CDR3 protein: CASSDLRQNTDTQYF
CDR3 DNA: TGTGCCAGCAGTGATCTTAGACAGAACACAGATACGCAGTATTTT

V gene: TRBV30
D gene: -
J gene: TRBJ1-6
clone size: few
CDR3 protein: CAWSDGTRNSPLHF
CDR3 DNA: TGTGCCTGGAGCGACGGGACGAGGAATTCACCCCTCCACTTT

V gene: TRBV24-1
D gene: -
J gene: TRBJ2-1
clone size: few
CDR3 protein: CATSDPTGLTEGYNEQFF
CDR3 DNA: TGTGCCACCAGTGACCCCACAGGGCTCACCGAGGGCTACAATGAGCAGTTCTTC

V gene: TRBV6-5
D gene: -
J gene: TRBJ1-2
clone size: -
CDR3 protein: CASSSSSYYGYTF
CDR3 DNA: TGTGCCAGCAGTTCGTCCAGTTACTATGGCTACACCTTC

V gene: TRBV6-5
D gene: TRBD1
J gene: TRBJ1-1
clone size: many
CDR3 protein: CASNSWGQGGTEAFF
CDR3 DNA: TGTGCCAGCAACAGTTGGGGACAGGGGGGCACTGAAGCTTTCTTT

V gene: TRBV12-3/TRBV12-4
D gene: -
J gene: TRBJ2-2
clone size: few
CDR3 protein: CASSFPGTGELFF
CDR3 DNA: TGTGCCAGCAGTTTCCCTGGGACCGGGGAGCTGTTTTTT

V gene: TRBV6-1
D gene: TRBD2
J gene: TRBJ2-1
clone size: -
CDR3 protein: CASSRTVLAGGVEQFF
CDR3 DNA: TGTGCCAGCAGCCGAACTGTACTAGCGGGAGGGGTTGAGCAGTTCTTC

V gene: TRBV5-1
D gene: TRBD2
J gene: TRBJ2-1
clone size: many
CDR3 protein: CASSSLASGQFF
CDR3 DNA: TGCGCCAGCAGCTCACTAGCGTCGGGGCAGTTCTTC

V gene: TRBV28
D gene: TRBD2
J gene: TRBJ2-1
clone size: many
CDR3 protein: CASSLTSGGNNEQFF
CDR3 DNA: TGTGCCAGCAGTCTGACTAGCGGGGGCAACAATGAGCAGTTCTTC

V gene: TRBV28
D gene: TRBD1
J gene: TRBJ2-7
clone size: few
CDR3 protein: CASSHRDRLIHEQYF
CDR3 DNA: TGTGCCAGCAGTCACCGGGACAGGTTAATCCACGAGCAGTACTTC

V gene: TRBV10-3
D gene: -
J gene: TRBJ2-5
clone size: few
CDR3 protein: CATKNGGVEETQYF
CDR3 DNA: TGTGCCACCAAGAACGGGGGAGTAGAGGAGACCCAGTACTTC

V gene: TRBV7-3
D gene: -
J gene: TRBJ2-3
clone size: few
CDR3 protein: CASSYRAEDTQYF
CDR3 DNA: TGTGCCAGCAGCTATAGGGCGGAGGATACGCAGTATTTT

V gene: TRBV28
D gene: TRBD2
J gene: TRBJ2-5
clone size: once
CDR3 protein: CASSPAGTSGVETQYF
CDR3 DNA: TGTGCCAGCAGCCCCGCCGGGACTAGCGGGGTAGAGACCCAGTACTTC

V gene: TRBV19
D gene: TRBD2
J gene: TRBJ2-7
clone size: many
CDR3 protein: CASSISPGLAGEQYF
CDR3 DNA: TGTGCCAGTAGTATCTCTCCGGGACTAGCGGGGGAGCAGTACTTC

V gene: TRBV3-1
D gene: -
J gene: TRBJ1-2
clone size: few
CDR3 protein: CASSQDGRGHYGYTF
CDR3 DNA: TGTGCCAGCAGCCAAGATGGGCGGGGCCACTATGGCTACACCTTC

V gene: TRBV20-1
D gene: -
J gene: TRBJ1-2
clone size: -
CDR3 protein: CSARGYSYYGYTF
CDR3 DNA: TGCAGTGCTAGAGGGTACAGTTACTATGGCTACACCTTC

V gene: TRBV5-4
D gene: -
J gene: TRBJ2-1
clone size: few
CDR3 protein: CASSLDSGVSYNEQFF
CDR3 DNA: TGTGCCAGCAGCTTGGACTCAGGGGTGTCCTACAATGAGCAGTTCTTC

V gene: TRBV15
D gene: -
J gene: TRBJ1-1
clone size: few
CDR3 protein: CATSRGVADSHMNTEAFF
CDR3 DNA: TGTGCCACCAGCAGAGGGGTAGCCGACAGTCACATGAACACTGAAGCTTTCTTT

V gene: TRBV11-2
D gene: TRBD2
J gene: TRBJ2-3
clone size: -
CDR3 protein: CASSFPSGFSSTDTQYF
CDR3 DNA: TGTGCCAGCAGCTTCCCTAGCGGCTTCTCTAGCACAGATACGCAGTATTTT

V gene: TRBV11-2
D gene: TRBD2
J gene: TRBJ2-7
clone size: -
CDR3 protein: CASSLAGGPSKYF
CDR3 DNA: TGTGCCAGCAGCTTAGCGGGAGGGCCCTCGAAGTACTTC

V gene: TRBV19
D gene: TRBD2
J gene: TRBJ2-1
clone size: few
CDR3 protein: CASSIDKALAGVNEQFF
CDR3 DNA: TGTGCCAGTAGTATAGATAAAGCACTAGCGGGAGTCAATGAGCAGTTCTTC

V gene: TRBV7-3
D gene: TRBD2
J gene: TRBJ2-5
clone size: few
CDR3 protein: CASSSNSGGRETQYF
CDR3 DNA: TGTGCCAGCAGCTCAAATAGCGGGGGGAGAGAGACCCAGTACTTC

V gene: TRBV7-3
D gene: TRBD2
J gene: TRBJ2-2
clone size: many
CDR3 protein: CASSPLSGTNTGELFF
CDR3 DNA: TGTGCCAGCAGCCCACTGAGCGGGACGAACACCGGGGAGCTGTTTTTT

V gene: TRBV29-1
D gene: TRBD1
J gene: TRBJ2-2
clone size: many
CDR3 protein: CSVGTGGWTGELFF
CDR3 DNA: TGCAGCGTTGGGACAGGGGGGTGGACCGGGGAGCTGTTTTTT

V gene: TRBV5-1
D gene: TRBD2
J gene: TRBJ2-1
clone size: many
CDR3 protein: CASSLEPSGYNEQFF
CDR3 DNA: TGCGCCAGCAGCTTGGAACCTAGCGGATACAATGAGCAGTTCTTC

V gene: TRBV29-1
D gene: -
J gene: TRBJ2-6
clone size: few
CDR3 protein: CSVAWDSGANVLTF
CDR3 DNA: TGCAGCGTTGCTTGGGATTCTGGGGCCAACGTCCTGACTTTC

V gene: TRBV11-2
D gene: -
J gene: TRBJ2-7
clone size: -
CDR3 protein: CASSLVEGKSSYEQYF
CDR3 DNA: TGTGCCAGCAGCTTAGTAGAGGGGAAGAGCTCCTACGAGCAGTACTTC

V gene: TRBV13
D gene: TRBD2
J gene: TRBJ2-1
clone size: -
CDR3 protein: CASTQRGSGTRSNEQFF
CDR3 DNA: TGTGCCAGCACCCAAAGGGGTTCCGGGACTAGGTCCAATGAGCAGTTCTTC